This entry lists 27 T cell receptor beta chains sequenced from one sample in a study of blood T cell repertoires in COVID-19. Assay used: immunoSEQ multiplex PCR; TCRdb lists only in-frame clones, some missing. In the table there are about 200,000 clones, about nine tenths of which are singletons. Input material: PBMCs or T cells enriched from blood (not recorded which). These TCRs come from a woman in her twenties or thirties who had recovered from COVID-19.

The chain joins TRBV19 to TRBJ1-1; tentatively, D is TRBD1 (6 bases). This CDR3 contains 13 residues. CDR1 and CDR2 (germline): LNHDA, SQIVND (reference sequence). V dropped 5 bases and J dropped 3 bases, with 10 bases sitting between them. CDR3 residues: CASSGQRDTEAFF. CDR3 in DNA: TGTGCCAGTAGTGGACAGAGGGACACTGAAGCTTTCTTT. The full variable domain, its missing parts supplied by reference TRBV19 and TRBJ1-1, is DGGITQSPKYLFRKEGQNVTLSCEQNLNHDAMYWYRQDPGQGLRLIYYSQIVNDFQKGDIAEGYSVSREKKESFPLTVTSAQKNPTAFYLCASSGQRDTEAFFGQGTRLTVV.

The chain links TRBV19 to TRBJ2-7, with TRBD1 identical over 10 bases. Germline-derived CDR1 and CDR2 are LNHDA and SQIVND (reference sequence). This CDR3 comprises 16 residues. J gave up 3 bases and V 6 bases, and 11 bases lay outside the gene matches. The CDR3 is CASRAVGQGEVYEQYF. CDR3 DNA: TGTGCCAGTAGAGCAGTAGGACAGGGGGAAGTCTACGAGCAGTACTTC.

This clone has more than one count but fewer than ten. The V call is TRBV7-2, the J call TRBJ2-7, with 12 nucleotides matching TRBD2. V was clipped by 1 base and J by 7 bases; unmatched bases: 5. The CDR3 consists of 15 residues. The germline gives CDR1 SGHTA, CDR2 FQGNSA. The CDR3 DNA reads TGTGCCAGCAGCTTAGTGTCTAGCGGGGGGGATGAGCAGTACTTC. Protein product: CASSLVSSGGDEQYF. Supplemented by reference TRBV7-2 and TRBJ2-7, the full variable domain reads GAGVSQSPSNKVTEKGKDVELRCDPISGHTALYWYRQSLGQGLEFLIYFQGNSAPDKSGLPSDRFSAERTGGSVSTLTIQRTQQEDSAVYLCASSLVSSGGDEQYFGPGTRLTVT.

Note on this clone: Other DNA sequences in the sample encode the same CDR3. The chain recombines TRBV5-1 with TRBJ1-1, with a weak D call TRBD1 (5 bases). V lost 4 bases and J 1 base, leaving 11 bases between the germline ends. Germline V gene lookup returns CDR1 SGHRS and CDR2 YFSETQ. The CDR3 loop spans 14 amino acids. CDR3 sequence: CASSPGTANTEAFF. As DNA, the CDR3 is TGCGCCAGCAGCCCGGGGACTGCGAACACTGAAGCTTTCTTT.

Note on this clone: Other DNA sequences in the sample encode the same CDR3. V gene TRBV24-1 combines with J gene TRBJ1-2; TRBD1 matches at 9 bases. The CDR3 has 15 residues. J lost 2 bases, V lost 3 bases, and 3 bases had no gene match. Germline CDR1 is KGHDR and CDR2 is SFDVKD. The CDR3: CATSDPDRGNYGYTF. CDR3 DNA: TGTGCCACCAGTGATCCAGACAGGGGGAACTATGGCTACACCTTC.

This clone appeared a few times. The V and J genes are TRBV4-1 and TRBJ1-1, with a tentative D call TRBD1 (5 bases). The CDR3 runs 15 residues. From germline, CDR1 is MGHRA and CDR2 YSYEKL. Trimming left V 0 bases short and J 4 bases short, with 12 bases between. CDR3 protein: CASSQEAGLLTEAFF. The CDR3 DNA follows: TGCGCCAGCAGCCAAGAGGCGGGGCTACTCACTGAAGCTTTCTTT.

This clone was seen just once. V usage is TRBV5-4 and J usage is TRBJ2-5; 9 bases agree with TRBD2. CDR1 is SGHNT and CDR2 is YYREEE in the germline V gene (reference sequence). With V trimmed by 2 bases and J by 1 base, 6 bases remained unmatched. The CDR3 extends over 16 amino acids. CDR3: CASSLELAGSQETQYF. CDR3 sequence (DNA): TGTGCCAGCAGCTTAGAACTAGCGGGCTCCCAAGAGACCCAGTACTTC.

The chain recombines TRBV28 with TRBJ2-3, with 8 bases aligning to TRBD1. Germline CDR1 reads MDHEN; CDR2 reads SYDVKM. The V and J ends lost 5 bases and 4 bases, in that order; junction bases with no gene match: 5. The CDR3 consists of 14 residues. The CDR3 reads CASSDDRGADTQYF. The CDR3 nucleotides are TGTGCCAGCAGTGACGACAGGGGTGCAGATACGCAGTATTTT.

This clone was recorded a few times. The V gene is TRBV4-2, the J gene TRBJ2-3; TRBD2 matches at 13 bases. In germline, CDR1 is LGHNA, CDR2 YNFKEQ. Trimming removed 0 bases from V and 4 bases from J; junction bases left unmatched: 1. CDR3 length: 16 amino acids. The CDR3 sequence: CASSQDGTSGADTQYF. The CDR3 DNA reads TGTGCCAGCAGCCAAGACGGGACTAGCGGGGCAGATACGCAGTATTTT.

The CDR3 DNA sequence: TGTGCCAGTAGTCGGGACCTTAGACTAGCGGTAACAGATACGCAGTATTTT. This translates into CASSRDLRLAVTDTQYF. The chain employs TRBV19 and TRBJ2-3, with TRBD2 identical over 9 bases. Germline trimming cut 5 bases from V and 3 bases from J; bases unmatched to any gene: 12. This CDR3 spans 17 amino acids. The germline gives CDR1 LNHDA, CDR2 SQIVND (reference sequence). Drawing the rest from reference TRBV19 and TRBJ2-3, the complete variable domain is DGGITQSPKYLFRKEGQNVTLSCEQNLNHDAMYWYRQDPGQGLRLIYYSQIVNDFQKGDIAEGYSVSREKKESFPLTVTSAQKNPTAFYLCASSRDLRLAVTDTQYFGPGTRLTVL.

The rearrangement uses TRBV5-1 and TRBJ1-1, with 9 positions matching TRBD1. Trimming cost V 4 bases and J 3 bases; bases outside gene matches: 7. Germline values: CDR1 SGHRS, CDR2 YFSETQ. The CDR3 extends over 15 amino acids. For the CDR3, the DNA is TGCGCCAGCAGCCCGGACAGGGGCGGAGACACTGAAGCTTTCTTT. It yields the protein CASSPDRGGDTEAFF.

V gene TRBV11-2 combines with J gene TRBJ1-6; the D is unclear. Trimming took 0 bases from V and 9 from J, leaving 15 bases between them. CDR3 length: 16 amino acids. The germline CDR1 and CDR2 sequences are SGHAT and FQNNGV. CDR3 loop: CASSLDLARSGSPLHF. The CDR3 DNA reads as TGTGCCAGCAGCTTAGATCTGGCCCGGAGCGGTTCACCCCTCCACTTT. The whole variable domain, remainder taken from reference TRBV11-2 and TRBJ1-6, is EAGVAQSPRYKIIEKRQSVAFWCNPISGHATLYWYQQILGQGPKLLIQFQNNGVVDDSQLPKDRFSAERLKGVDSTLKIQPAKLEDSAVYLCASSLDLARSGSPLHFGNGTRLTVT.

CDR3 sequence reads: CASSLDSGALYEQYF. Written as DNA, the CDR3 is TGCGCCAGCAGCTTGGATTCAGGGGCCCTCTACGAGCAGTACTTC. The genes are TRBV5-1 and TRBJ2-7; possibly TRBD1 for D (6 bases). The CDR3 is 15 residues long. Trimming cost V 0 bases and J 3 bases, with 13 bases left between them. Germline values: CDR1 SGHRS, CDR2 YFSETQ.

The chain is built from TRBV6-5 and TRBJ2-1, with 8 positions matching TRBD2. Germline V gene data show CDR1 as MNHEY and CDR2 as SVGAGI. V dropped 6 bases and J dropped 9; count of bases not matched to a gene: 7. This CDR3 is built from 13 residues. CDR3 region: CASRSGSNFEQFF. The CDR3 nucleotides are TGTGCCAGCAGGAGCGGGAGTAATTTTGAGCAGTTCTTC.

The gene calls are TRBV7-9 and TRBJ1-1, with D possibly matching TRBD1 (6 bases). Trimming shortened V by 5 bases and J by 5 bases, and 24 bases separated the two germline ends. There are 17 residues in the CDR3. Germline V CDR1 and CDR2: SEHNR, FQNEAQ (reference sequence). Here the CDR3 reads CASSPLGGGRGGTEAFF. DNA of the CDR3: TGTGCCAGCAGCCCCTTGGGAGGGGGGCGCGGGGGGACTGAAGCTTTCTTT. Using reference TRBV7-9 and TRBJ1-1 for the parts outside the CDR3, the full variable domain is DTGVSQNPRHKITKRGQNVTFRCDPISEHNRLYWYRQTLGQGPEFLTYFQNEAQLEKSRLLSDRFSAERPKGSFSTLEIQRTEQGDSAMYLCASSPLGGGRGGTEAFFGQGTRLTVV.

The V call is TRBV14, the J call TRBJ1-2, with TRBD1 matching 9 bases. This CDR3 has 15 residues. The V gene end was trimmed by 4 bases and the J gene end by 8 bases; junction bases not matched to a gene: 11. Germline assignment: CDR1 SGHDN and CDR2 FVKESK. The CDR3 nucleotides read TGTGCCAGCAGCCCGATACAGGGGGCCAAGGGCGGCTACACCTTC. Translation gives CASSPIQGAKGGYTF.

The chain carries TRBV7-3 and TRBJ2-7, with TRBD1 as a possible D gene (6 bases). This CDR3 comprises 15 residues. The germline CDR1 and CDR2 sequences are SGHTA and FQGTGA. V gave up 1 base and J gave up 1 base, with 11 bases separating them. The CDR3: CASSLRVGGSYEQYF. The CDR3, as DNA: TGTGCCAGCAGCTTAAGAGTAGGGGGTTCCTACGAGCAGTACTTC.

The chain is built from TRBV29-1 and TRBJ2-3, with TRBD2 matching over 8 bases. Germline loops: CDR1 SQVTM, CDR2 ANQGSEA. This CDR3 is built from 15 residues. Losses at the gene ends were 4 bases for V and 2 bases for J; bases not matched to a gene: 8. The CDR3 sequence: CSVGFIAGPTDTQYF. Written as DNA, the CDR3 is TGCAGCGTTGGTTTTATAGCGGGGCCCACAGATACGCAGTATTTT.

V usage is TRBV3-1 (or the pseudogene TRBV3-2) and J usage is TRBJ1-1, with D tentatively TRBD1 (5 bases). Germline values: CDR1 LGHDT, CDR2 YNNKEL (reference sequence). Trimming cost V 1 base and J 4 bases, with 7 bases left between them. This CDR3 region has 13 residues. The CDR3 coding sequence is TGTGCCAGCAGCCAAGGCAGGGTCACTGAAGCTTTCTTT. This gives the protein CASSQGRVTEAFF.

The CDR3 loop is CSASDAAGGYEQYF. DNA for the CDR3: TGCAGTGCTAGTGATGCGGCCGGGGGCTACGAGCAGTACTTC. The chain joins TRBV20-1 to TRBJ2-7; perhaps TRBD2 as D (6 bases). The germline gives CDR1 DFQATT, CDR2 SNEGSKA (reference sequence). V was trimmed by 3 bases and J by 3 bases, leaving 15 bases between them. The CDR3 sequence is 14 residues long.

The rearrangement uses TRBV27 and TRBJ2-5; unclear D gene. This CDR3 comprises 12 residues. The germline V gene has CDR1 MNHEY and CDR2 SMNVEV (reference sequence). Trimming took 2 bases from V and 5 from J, leaving 6 bases between them. The CDR3 DNA sequence: TGTGCCAGCAGTTTACCCTCGGAGACCCAGTACTTC. Translated, it gives CASSLPSETQYF.

This sequence joins TRBV7-2 and TRBJ1-1; 8 bases are shared with TRBD1. V was pared by 6 bases and J by 0 bases, with 6 bases of the junction left unmatched. The CDR3 totals 15 residues. Germline V gene sequence: CDR1 SGHTA, CDR2 FQGNSA. The CDR3 loop reads CASSGGTGLNTEAFF. The CDR3 DNA sequence: TGTGCCAGCAGTGGGGGGACAGGACTGAACACTGAAGCTTTCTTT.

The gene calls are TRBV7-9 and TRBJ1-5, with TRBD1 matching over 9 bases. The CDR3 contains 15 residues. Germline CDR1 SEHNR, CDR2 FQNEAQ (reference sequence). V was pared by 5 bases and J by 5 bases, with 7 bases of the junction left unmatched. The CDR3 loop reads CASSQGQGRYQPQHF. Here the CDR3 DNA reads TGTGCCAGCAGCCAGGGACAGGGCAGGTATCAGCCCCAGCATTTT.

The chain combines TRBV7-2 with TRBJ1-2, with D hard to call. Germline assignment: CDR1 SGHTA and CDR2 FQGNSA. The CDR3 loop spans 13 amino acids. Trimming took off 0 bases at V and 4 bases at J, with 6 bases between the two ends. The CDR3: CASSLAGVYGYTF. Written as DNA, the CDR3 is TGTGCCAGCAGCTTAGCCGGGGTCTATGGCTACACCTTC.

V usage is TRBV11-3 and J usage is TRBJ1-1; 8 positions agree with TRBD1. With V trimmed by 5 bases and J by 4 bases, 6 bases remained unmatched. The CDR3 runs to 14 residues. Germline loops: CDR1 SGHNT, CDR2 YENEEA. This CDR3 reads CASSQDREGTEAFF. CDR3 DNA: TGTGCCAGCAGCCAGGACAGGGAGGGCACTGAAGCTTTCTTT.

The chain carries TRBV7-2 and TRBJ1-2; D is unresolved. The CDR3 has 14 amino acids. CDR1 and CDR2 from the germline V gene are SGHTA and FQGNSA. V lost 5 bases, J lost 7 bases, and 17 bases lay in between. CDR3 loop: CASSAGITMGGYTF. The CDR3 DNA follows: TGTGCCAGCAGCGCCGGGATAACGATGGGTGGCTACACCTTC.

This clone has only a few counts. The rearrangement joins TRBV6-4 to TRBJ2-3, with 10 bases matching TRBD2. Trimming cost V 0 bases and J 6 bases; bases outside gene matches: 0. The CDR3 length is 14 residues. From germline, CDR1 is MRHNA and CDR2 SNTAGT. The DNA of the CDR3 is TGTGCCAGCAGTGACTCTAGCGGGAGGGATACGCAGTATTTT. As protein: CASSDSSGRDTQYF.